This T cell receptor (beta chain) was recorded in a study of T cell repertoires in cytomegalovirus infection. Whole-study context: In public TCR beta signatures, there were indications of both CMV infection and matching HLA type.

Each CDR3 protein gets one entry after TCRdb re-called the reads with MiXCR. This repertoire shows a few hundred thousand distinct CDR3 sequences, 17% found once; its top ten account for roughly half. Trimming cost V 4 bases and J 7 bases; bases outside gene matches: 6. Germline CDR1 reads SGHTA; CDR2 reads FQGTGA. The CDR3 spans 16 residues. This clonotype showed up just a few times. Its antigen is undetermined. Study results and caveats: Carriers of CMV plus the relevant HLA were identified by cumulative public TCR beta family frequency. CMV-specific HLA-C-restricted TCR beta clonotypes dominated the ex vivo response.

The sequence was collected from a human donor in good health (CMV status not recorded). Some clones in this sample may be carry-over from other donors' samples. The genes are TRBV7-3 and TRBJ2-1; 14 positions agree with TRBD2. Sequencing was done on a sample of CD8+ T cells from PBMCs. CDR3: CASSSSTSGGGNEQFF. The CDR3 DNA reads as TGTGCCAGCAGCTCCTCGACTAGCGGGGGGGGGAATGAGCAGTTCTTC.